Shown below are 10 T cell receptor beta chains from a single sample sequenced in a study of identical twins. TCRdb re-called the 5' RACE reads with MiXCR, one entry per CDR3 protein. The sample holds 450,000 or so distinct CDR3 sequences, approximately 25% seen once. The same specimen was also included in a second study, on T cells expressing NK-cell markers.

The material sequenced was CD4+ T cells sorted from blood. The receptors were gathered from a woman under 30 in good health.

This clonotype has only a few counts. The V and J genes are TRBV10-3 and TRBJ1-1; 8 bases align to TRBD1. Germline V gene lookup returns CDR1 ENHRY and CDR2 SYGVKD. This CDR3 has 13 residues. V shed 10 bases and J 4 bases; nucleotides not matched to a gene: 8. CDR3 residues: CATETTGGTEAFF. CDR3 in DNA: TGTGCCACCGAAACTACAGGGGGCACTGAAGCTTTCTTT.

This chain connects TRBV9 to TRBJ2-7, with D unresolved. V was shortened by 0 bases and J by 5 bases, with 18 bases between the two germline ends. Germline CDR1 and CDR2: SGDLS and YYNGEE. The CDR3 is 16 residues long. CDR3 nucleotide sequence: TGTGCCAGCAGCGTAGCCCCGTTTCCCTCTCGGAACGAGCAGTACTTC. This translates into CASSVAPFPSRNEQYF.

This sequence joins TRBV7-2 and TRBJ2-7; no clear D. The germline V gene has CDR1 SGHTA and CDR2 FQGNSA. Trimming cost V 4 bases and J 4 bases, with 11 bases left between them. CDR3 length equals 13 residues. The CDR3 spells CASSSQRLYEQYF. CDR3 nucleotides: TGTGCCAGCAGCTCCCAGCGCTTGTACGAGCAGTACTTC. Combining the CDR3 with reference TRBV7-2 and TRBJ2-7 gives the whole variable domain GAGVSQSPSNKVTEKGKDVELRCDPISGHTALYWYRQSLGQGLEFLIYFQGNSAPDKSGLPSDRFSAERTGGSVSTLTIQRTQQEDSAVYLCASSSQRLYEQYFGPGTRLTVT.

This clonotype was seen only a few times. V and J are TRBV29-1 and TRBJ2-2; 10 bases align to TRBD2. The CDR3 contains 13 residues. Germline trimming cut 7 bases from V and 7 bases from J; bases unmatched to any gene: 6. The germline V gene has CDR1 SQVTM and CDR2 ANQGSEA. The CDR3 DNA reads as TGCAGCGCGAGCGGGGGGGCGTACGGGGAGCTGTTTTTT. This sequence encodes CSASGGAYGELFF.

This clonotype was seen a few times. The rearrangement uses TRBV5-1 and TRBJ2-3, with 10 bases that match TRBD2. This CDR3 contains 18 residues. Germline loops: CDR1 SGHRS, CDR2 YFSETQ. V shed 2 bases, J shed 5 bases, and the junction held 14 bases outside the gene matches. The CDR3: CASSFGAGGLPRIDTQYF. The CDR3 bases are TGCGCCAGCAGCTTTGGAGCGGGGGGGCTTCCTCGGATAGATACGCAGTATTTT.

The rearrangement joins TRBV29-1 to TRBJ2-3; D unresolved. Trimming removed 4 bases at V and 0 bases at J, with 8 bases between. In germline, CDR1 is SQVTM, CDR2 ANQGSEA. The CDR3 covers 13 residues. The CDR3 nucleotides read TGCAGCGTTGGGCCCTCTAGCACAGATACGCAGTATTTT. Translated, it gives CSVGPSSTDTQYF.

The chain joins TRBV20-1 to TRBJ2-7, with a weak D call TRBD1 (5 bases). V was clipped by 3 bases and J by 0 bases, with 9 bases between them. Germline V gene lookup returns CDR1 DFQATT and CDR2 SNEGSKA (reference sequence). This CDR3 has 13 amino acids. The CDR3, as DNA: TGCAGTGCTAGGACAGACATCTCCTACGAGCAGTACTTC. This encodes CSARTDISYEQYF.

The rearrangement links TRBV20-1 to TRBJ2-4; 7 bases are a match to TRBD1. Trimming at V came to 6 bases and at J to 0 bases, leaving 5 bases not matched to a gene. The CDR3 loop spans 14 amino acids. Germline lookup yields CDR1 DFQATT and CDR2 SNEGSKA (reference sequence). DNA for the CDR3: TGCAGTGCAAGGGACAGCTTAGCCAAAAACATTCAGTACTTC. Its translation is CSARDSLAKNIQYF.

In this sample, this clonotype turned up a few times. The CDR3 DNA is TGTGCCAGCAGTAGCCCAGCGGGAGGGCCCAGGGAGACCCAGTACTTC. It is translated as CASSSPAGGPRETQYF. The chain joins TRBV12-3 or TRBV12-4 to TRBJ2-5, with 10 bases fitting TRBD2. The CDR3 covers 16 residues. The V gene end was trimmed by 5 bases and the J gene end by 5 bases; junction bases not matched to a gene: 11.

This clonotype has more than one count but fewer than ten. The chain recombines TRBV6-1 with TRBJ2-7, with D tentatively TRBD2 (5 bases). Germline CDR1 reads MNHNS; CDR2 reads SASEGT. The V end was cut by 8 bases, the J end by 4 bases, with 12 bases between. This CDR3 has 12 residues. In nucleotides, the CDR3 is TGTGCCAGCGTAGAATCGGGGTACGAGCAGTACTTC. Its protein product is CASVESGYEQYF.